A selection of T cell receptor beta chains follows, all from one sample in a study of long-term antiretroviral therapy in people with HIV. Clones were read by immunoSEQ multiplex PCR, and TCRdb kept only the in-frame ones, dropping some. The data show fewer than 40,000 clones, 90% to 95% seen once. Sequenced material: unsorted PBMCs, taken approximately 5 years after starting antiretroviral therapy. These receptors were collected from a woman in her 50s with HIV. Both conserved end residues are part of each CDR3. Each record gives: J gene, V gene, D gene, clone size, CDR3 protein, CDR3 DNA. The D gene is left open where the match is weak. Some rows mark clone size as missing; the rest say once, few, many or name a class of expanded clone.

>TRBJ1-3|TRBV19|.|once
CASSIDRVRQKVNTIYF
TGTGCCAGTAGTATAGATCGGGTTCGACAAAAGGTAAACACCATATATTTT
>TRBJ1-1|TRBV5-5|.|.
CASSLGGGTEAFF
TGTGCCAGCAGCTTGGGAGGGGGCACTGAAGCTTTCTTT
>TRBJ2-7|TRBV19|.|.
CASSLSLGYEQYF
TGTGCCAGTAGTTTGTCTTTGGGGTACGAGCAGTACTTC
>TRBJ1-3|TRBV5-3|.|.
CARAHLQGSSGNTIYF
TGTGCCAGAGCCCATTTACAGGGCAGCTCTGGAAACACCATATATTTT
>TRBJ2-7|TRBV27|.|.
CASSYRERYEQYF
TGTGCCAGCAGTTATAGGGAGCGGTACGAGCAGTACTTC
>TRBJ1-1|TRBV6-5|.|.
CASRPRTGNTEAFF
TGTGCCAGCAGGCCTAGGACGGGGAACACTGAAGCTTTCTTT
>TRBJ2-7|TRBV10-3|.|.
CAISESIGSESEQYF
TGTGCCATCAGTGAGTCGATTGGGTCAGAGTCCGAGCAGTACTTC
>TRBJ2-2|TRBV5-1|TRBD1|once
CASSIGQGIRTGELFF
TGCGCCAGCAGCATCGGACAGGGAATTCGAACCGGGGAGCTGTTTTTT
>TRBJ1-1|TRBV6-5|.|.
CASSYMDRTEAFF
TGTGCCAGCAGTTACATGGATAGGACTGAAGCTTTCTTT
>TRBJ2-1|TRBV7-2|TRBD2|.
CASSRMSGGVYEQFF
TGTGCCAGCAGCCGCATGAGCGGGGGGGTTTATGAGCAGTTCTTC
>TRBJ1-1|TRBV7-2|.|.
CASSLAQTGFEAFF
TGTGCCAGCAGCTTAGCACAAACAGGGTTCGAAGCTTTCTTT
>TRBJ1-3|TRBV11-3|.|.
CASSSTGPYSGNTIYF
TGTGCCAGCAGCTCAACCGGACCGTACTCTGGAAACACCATATATTTT
>TRBJ1-6|TRBV2|TRBD1|.
CASSVTGLNSPLHF
TGTGCCAGCAGTGTGACAGGGCTTAATTCACCCCTCCACTTT
>TRBJ1-5|TRBV4-1|TRBD1|.
CASSHDGQGHQPQHF
TGCGCCAGCAGCCATGACGGACAGGGCCATCAGCCCCAGCATTTT
>TRBJ2-7|TRBV7-6|.|few
CASSSHEGGEQYF
TGTGCCAGCAGCTCCCACGAGGGAGGCGAGCAGTACTTC
>TRBJ2-1|TRBV5-6|.|.
CASSLWGPLSYNEQFF
TGTGCCAGCAGCTTGTGGGGACCCCTCTCCTACAATGAGCAGTTCTTC
>TRBJ2-3|TRBV11-2|.|.
CASSLGAGRSTDTQYF
TGTGCCAGCAGCTTAGGTGCGGGGAGAAGCACAGATACGCAGTATTTT
>TRBJ2-5|TRBV5-1|.|.
CASSLGSAAETQYF
TGCGCCAGCAGCTTGGGGTCAGCGGCGGAGACCCAGTACTTC
>TRBJ1-1|TRBV6-5|TRBD1|.
CASSRTGNLNTEAFF
TGTGCCAGCAGCCGGACAGGGAATTTGAACACTGAAGCTTTCTTT
>TRBJ1-2|TRBV4-2|.|.
CASSQGGESTF
TGTGCCAGCAGCCAAGGTGGGGAAAGCACCTTC
>TRBJ2-7|TRBV2|.|.
CASSEALVRDEQYF
TGTGCCAGCAGTGAAGCGCTAGTTAGAGACGAGCAGTACTTC
>TRBJ1-1|TRBV4-2|TRBD1|.
CASSPLDRQAEAFF
TGTGCCAGCAGCCCTCTGGACAGGCAAGCTGAAGCTTTCTTT
>TRBJ2-3|TRBV11-2|.|.
CASSFLTGGGSTDTQYF
TGTGCCAGCAGCTTCCTCACAGGGGGAGGGAGCACAGATACGCAGTATTTT
>TRBJ2-5|TRBV5-5|.|.
CASSLSLAQETQYF
TGTGCCAGCAGCTTGAGCTTAGCGCAAGAGACCCAGTACTTC
>TRBJ2-1|TRBV4-3|TRBD1|.
CASSQNTGGSYNEQFF
TGCGCCAGCAGCCAAAATACAGGGGGGTCCTACAATGAGCAGTTCTTC
>TRBJ2-3|TRBV6-6|.|.
CATTTGLVDTQYF
TGTGCCACGACGACCGGCCTAGTAGATACGCAGTATTTT
>TRBJ2-7|TRBV30|.|.
CAFAGGYEQYF
TGTGCCTTTGCCGGGGGCTACGAGCAGTACTTC
>TRBJ2-5|TRBV18|TRBD2|.
CASSRGGMETQYF
TGTGCCAGCTCCCGCGGGGGAATGGAGACCCAGTACTTC
>TRBJ1-1|TRBV7-2|.|.
CASSLGPGIVTEAFF
TGTGCCAGCAGCTTAGGGCCGGGGATCGTCACTGAAGCTTTCTTT
>TRBJ1-5|TRBV15|.|.
CATSRDVAGHQPQHF
TGTGCCACCAGCAGAGATGTCGCAGGGCATCAGCCCCAGCATTTT
>TRBJ2-3|TRBV6-5|.|.
CASSFGIEDTQYF
TGTGCCAGCAGTTTTGGGATCGAAGATACGCAGTATTTT
>TRBJ2-5|TRBV6-6|.|.
CASSYATGAQGGTQYF
TGTGCCAGCAGTTACGCAACAGGGGCTCAGGGGGGGACCCAGTACTTC
>TRBJ2-1|TRBV19|.|.
CASSTQSRTPLGYNEQFF
TGTGCCAGTAGTACCCAATCCCGGACTCCCTTAGGCTACAATGAGCAGTTCTTC